This paragraph covers one T cell receptor beta chain sequence. CD45RO negativity and positive selection for CCR7 defined naive CD8 cells, a population that excluded terminally differentiated effector memory CD45RA+ cells. CDR1 is ENHRY, CDR2 SYGVKD, per germline. Unmatched junction bases numbered 4, after V lost 4 bases and J lost 0 bases. This CDR3 comprises 16 residues. The table came from immunoSEQ multiplex PCR; TCRdb's copy has only in-frame clones and leaves some out. The table lists some 2.1 million clones, less than 95% of them singletons, with about 1.1% in the top ten. The data are from a study of shared clonotypes between healthy human individuals.

The sample consisted of naive CD8+ T cells sorted from blood. V gene TRBV10-3 combines with J gene TRBJ2-7; TRBD2 aligns across 12 bases. The receptor was isolated from a man younger than 35 in good health. The CDR3, as DNA: TGTGCCATCAGTGGGCTAGCGGGAGGGGCCTCCTACGAGCAGTACTTC. Its translation is CAISGLAGGASYEQYF.